The clone carrying this T cell receptor beta chain appeared a single time. The sample belongs to a study of blood T cell repertoires in COVID-19. The method was immunoSEQ multiplex PCR; TCRdb's version includes in-frame clones alone and lacks a portion of them. The sample yields over 200,000 clones, just over 85% seen once. Self-reported history from a screening survey and questionnaire set each donor's cohort. Two consecutive negative NP/OP PCR tests, clearance, or resolved symptoms defined Cohort 3 recovery. This CDR3 contains 15 residues. The V gene lost 9 bases and the J gene lost 0 bases, with 16 bases spanning the gap. Germline-derived CDR1 and CDR2 are KGHDR and SFDVKD.

The origin of this receptor is a man between 18 and 29 years old who had recovered from COVID-19. The chain recombines TRBV24-1 with TRBJ1-1; D is possibly TRBD1 (6 bases). Material: PBMCs or T cells enriched from blood (not recorded which). In DNA, the CDR3 is TGTGCCACCTCTAGTACAGGGTCGCTGAACACTGAAGCTTTCTTT. This encodes CATSSTGSLNTEAFF.